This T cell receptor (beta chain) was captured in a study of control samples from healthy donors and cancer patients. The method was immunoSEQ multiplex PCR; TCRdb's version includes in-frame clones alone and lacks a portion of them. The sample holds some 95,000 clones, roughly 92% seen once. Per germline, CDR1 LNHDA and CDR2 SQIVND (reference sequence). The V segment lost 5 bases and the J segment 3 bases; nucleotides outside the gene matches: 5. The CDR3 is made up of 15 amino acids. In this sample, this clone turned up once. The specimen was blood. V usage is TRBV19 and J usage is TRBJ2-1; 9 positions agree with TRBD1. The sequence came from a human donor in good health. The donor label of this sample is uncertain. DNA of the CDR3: TGTGCCAGTAGTCGGACAGGGGCAAACTACAATGAGCAGTTCTTC. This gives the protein CASSRTGANYNEQFF.